Listed below are T cell receptor beta chains from one sample, sequenced in a study of T-cell reconstitution after alpha-beta-depleted transplantation in children. TCRdb reanalysed the PCR reads using MiXCR and keeps one entry per CDR3 protein. The data hold over 550,000 distinct CDR3 sequences, with more than 9% observed a single time. Sequenced material: PBMCs from the stem cell graft donor, taken from the stem cell graft. Receptors originate from a human donor who donated a stem cell graft to a child with acute myeloid leukemia. CDR3s include the opening cysteine and the closing phenylalanine or tryptophan. D genes are given only for firm matches. The size of a clone is reported for some rows only, either as once, few or many, or as a class for expanded clones.

D gene: NA
V gene: TRBV7-2
clone size: few
J gene: TRBJ2-7
CDR3 protein: CASSLGQTSGEQYF
CDR3 DNA: TGTGCCAGCAGTTTGGGGCAGACCTCCGGCGAGCAGTACTTC

D gene: TRBD2
V gene: TRBV20-1
clone size: many
J gene: TRBJ2-3
CDR3 protein: CSAAILAGVADTQYF
CDR3 DNA: TGCAGTGCTGCGATTCTAGCGGGAGTGGCAGATACGCAGTATTTT

D gene: NA
V gene: TRBV3-1
clone size: NA
J gene: TRBJ1-5
CDR3 protein: CASSRGEGQPQHF
CDR3 DNA: TGTGCCAGCAGCCGAGGGGAAGGACAGCCCCAGCATTTT

D gene: NA
V gene: TRBV28
clone size: many
J gene: TRBJ1-1
CDR3 protein: CASTGGGLNTEAFF
CDR3 DNA: TGTGCCAGCACCGGTGGGGGTTTGAACACTGAAGCTTTCTTT

D gene: NA
V gene: TRBV4-2
clone size: few
J gene: TRBJ2-7
CDR3 protein: CASSPEGSGSSYEQYF
CDR3 DNA: TGTGCCAGCAGCCCCGAGGGCAGCGGGTCCTCCTACGAGCAGTACTTC

D gene: NA
V gene: TRBV20-1
clone size: few
J gene: TRBJ2-7
CDR3 protein: CSARDPASYEQYF
CDR3 DNA: TGCAGTGCTAGAGATCCCGCCTCCTACGAGCAGTACTTC

D gene: NA
V gene: TRBV7-2
clone size: NA
J gene: TRBJ2-7
CDR3 protein: CASSHGVGGEQYF
CDR3 DNA: TGTGCCAGCAGCCACGGGGTAGGGGGAGAGCAGTACTTC

D gene: NA
V gene: TRBV7-8
clone size: NA
J gene: TRBJ2-5
CDR3 protein: CASSLDLPAQETQYF
CDR3 DNA: TGTGCCAGCAGCTTAGATCTTCCTGCGCAAGAGACCCAGTACTTC

D gene: NA
V gene: TRBV20-1
clone size: many
J gene: TRBJ2-3
CDR3 protein: CSGHSRTDTQYF
CDR3 DNA: TGCAGTGGACACTCTCGCACAGATACGCAGTATTTT

D gene: NA
V gene: TRBV20-1
clone size: few
J gene: TRBJ2-2
CDR3 protein: CSARAGTTTGELFF
CDR3 DNA: TGCAGTGCTAGAGCCGGGACCACCACCGGGGAGCTGTTTTTT

D gene: NA
V gene: TRBV28
clone size: NA
J gene: TRBJ2-1
CDR3 protein: CASSLNEEQFF
CDR3 DNA: TGTGCCAGCAGTTTAAATGAGGAGCAGTTCTTC

D gene: TRBD1
V gene: TRBV4-3
clone size: NA
J gene: TRBJ1-1
CDR3 protein: CASSHGTGNTEAFF
CDR3 DNA: TGCGCCAGCAGCCACGGGACAGGGAACACTGAAGCTTTCTTT

D gene: TRBD2
V gene: TRBV27
clone size: many
J gene: TRBJ2-7
CDR3 protein: CASSLSTSFNEQYF
CDR3 DNA: TGTGCCAGCAGTTTATCGACTAGCTTTAACGAGCAGTACTTC

D gene: NA
V gene: TRBV27
clone size: few
J gene: TRBJ2-2
CDR3 protein: CASIKIDPNTGELFF
CDR3 DNA: TGTGCCAGCATTAAGATAGACCCGAACACCGGGGAGCTGTTTTTT

D gene: NA
V gene: TRBV4-1
clone size: NA
J gene: TRBJ1-5
CDR3 protein: CASSQEERNQPQHF
CDR3 DNA: TGCGCCAGCAGCCAAGAGGAGCGTAATCAGCCCCAGCATTTT

D gene: NA
V gene: TRBV28
clone size: many
J gene: TRBJ2-3
CDR3 protein: CASSLPLKDYTQYF
CDR3 DNA: TGTGCCAGCAGTTTACCCCTCAAGGACTATACGCAGTATTTT

D gene: NA
V gene: TRBV5-1
clone size: NA
J gene: TRBJ2-7
CDR3 protein: CASSGAAYEQYF
CDR3 DNA: TGCGCCAGCAGCGGGGCTGCCTACGAGCAGTACTTC

D gene: TRBD1
V gene: TRBV5-1
clone size: NA
J gene: TRBJ2-1
CDR3 protein: CASSPGQGSSYNEQFF
CDR3 DNA: TGCGCCAGCAGCCCCGGACAGGGGAGCTCCTACAATGAGCAGTTCTTC

D gene: TRBD2
V gene: TRBV3-1
clone size: few
J gene: TRBJ2-3
CDR3 protein: CASSQGLAGADTQYF
CDR3 DNA: TGTGCCAGCAGCCAAGGACTAGCGGGAGCAGATACGCAGTATTTT

D gene: NA
V gene: TRBV12-3/TRBV12-4
clone size: NA
J gene: TRBJ2-7
CDR3 protein: CASSLGLRQAYEQYF
CDR3 DNA: TGTGCCAGCAGTTTAGGACTACGACAGGCCTACGAGCAGTACTTC

D gene: TRBD1
V gene: TRBV7-9
clone size: many
J gene: TRBJ2-1
CDR3 protein: CASSFGTGGNEQFF
CDR3 DNA: TGTGCCAGCAGCTTCGGGACAGGGGGCAATGAGCAGTTCTTC

D gene: NA
V gene: TRBV6-2/TRBV6-3
clone size: NA
J gene: TRBJ2-7
CDR3 protein: CASSSARVGLADEQYF
CDR3 DNA: TGTGCCAGCAGTTCCGCGCGAGTCGGACTTGCGGACGAGCAGTACTTC

D gene: TRBD1
V gene: TRBV29-1
clone size: many
J gene: TRBJ1-1
CDR3 protein: CSARTGGETEAFF
CDR3 DNA: TGCAGCGCGAGGACAGGGGGTGAAACTGAAGCTTTCTTT

D gene: TRBD2
V gene: TRBV7-3
clone size: few
J gene: TRBJ2-1
CDR3 protein: CASSSLAGTYNEQFF
CDR3 DNA: TGTGCCAGCAGCTCACTAGCGGGAACCTACAATGAGCAGTTCTTC

D gene: TRBD2
V gene: TRBV4-3
clone size: few
J gene: TRBJ2-3
CDR3 protein: CASSQDLAGADTDTQYF
CDR3 DNA: TGCGCCAGCAGCCAAGATCTAGCGGGAGCGGACACAGATACGCAGTATTTT

D gene: NA
V gene: TRBV7-6
clone size: many
J gene: TRBJ1-4
CDR3 protein: CASSLGGFEKLFF
CDR3 DNA: TGTGCCAGCAGCTTAGGGGGGTTTGAAAAACTGTTTTTT

D gene: TRBD1
V gene: TRBV6-2/TRBV6-3
clone size: NA
J gene: TRBJ2-7
CDR3 protein: CASTPVWTGSSYEQYF
CDR3 DNA: TGTGCCAGCACCCCGGTTTGGACAGGATCCTCCTACGAGCAGTACTTC